This T cell receptor beta chain emerged from a study of T cells in women clearing cervical HPV infection. The wider study: Case blood drawn at lesion detection; control blood after infection cleared. HLA type could not be excluded as a confounder. Study-level findings and limits: TRBV6-7 abundance was lower in cases than controls (around 0.1% versus 0.15%).

TCRdb keeps only in-frame clones here, not all; method: immunoSEQ multiplex PCR. This repertoire includes approximately 22,000 clones. In the case of this clone: No antigen is known for it. The observed sequence ends 3 residues before the CDR3 terminus, with the missing tail filled in from the germline J gene.

Germline V gene sequence: CDR1 SGHRS, CDR2 YFSETQ. The V gene lost 1 base and the J gene lost 5 bases, with 10 bases spanning the gap. The CDR3 has 13 residues. All participants had a single incident cervical HPV16 infection, and prevalent HPV16 infections were excluded. The chain has TRBV5-1 and TRBJ2-7; D is possibly TRBD2 (5 bases). Sequenced: blood buffy coat. The sequence was obtained from a woman between 18 and 69 years old with a cervical HPV16 infection that either progressed to CIN3+ or cleared (not recorded which). Here the CDR3 reads CASSLITSDEQYF. The CDR3 DNA, read in part, is TGCGCCAGCAGCTTGATCACTAGTGACGAG.